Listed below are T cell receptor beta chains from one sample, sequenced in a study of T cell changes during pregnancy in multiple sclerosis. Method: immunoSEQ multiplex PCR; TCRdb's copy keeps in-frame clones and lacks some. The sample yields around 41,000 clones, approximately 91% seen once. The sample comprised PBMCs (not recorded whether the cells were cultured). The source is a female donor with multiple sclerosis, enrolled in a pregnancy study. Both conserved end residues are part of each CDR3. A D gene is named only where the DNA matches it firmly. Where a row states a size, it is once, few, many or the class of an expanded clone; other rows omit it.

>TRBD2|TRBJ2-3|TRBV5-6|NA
TGTGCCAGCAGCTTCATAGCGGGAGGCGCAGATACGCAGTATTTT
CASSFIAGGADTQYF
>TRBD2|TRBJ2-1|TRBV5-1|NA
TGCGCCAGCAGCCAATGGGGAGGGGAGCGTGAGCAGTTCTTC
CASSQWGGEREQFF
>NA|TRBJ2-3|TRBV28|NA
TGTGCCAGCAGGCCCCCTGGCACAGATACGCAGTATTTT
CASRPPGTDTQYF
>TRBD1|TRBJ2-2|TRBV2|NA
TGTGCCAGCAGTCGGGGACAGGGGGCGCGTTCCGGGGAGCTGTTTTTT
CASSRGQGARSGELFF
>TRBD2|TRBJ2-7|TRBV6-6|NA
TGTGCCAGCAGTCCATCCGGGACTACGGGGTCGGCCGAGCAGTACTTC
CASSPSGTTGSAEQYF
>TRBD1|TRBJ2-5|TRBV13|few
TGTGCCAGCAGCTCAGGGGGGACAGGGCAGGAGGAGACCCAGTACTTC
CASSSGGTGQEETQYF
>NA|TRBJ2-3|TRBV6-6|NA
TGTGCCAGCAGTTACCCCCCCGGTGGGGATACGCAGTATTTT
CASSYPPGGDTQYF
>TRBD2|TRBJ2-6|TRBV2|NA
TGTGCCAGCCAGCGGGAGGGCGCCGGGGCCAACGTCCTGACTTTC
CASQREGAGANVLTF
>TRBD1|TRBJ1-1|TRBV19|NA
TGTGCCAGTAGTGCCGACAGGGGGGAGGCGGCGAACACTGAAGCTTTCTTT
CASSADRGEAANTEAFF
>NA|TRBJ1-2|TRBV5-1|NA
TGCGCCAGCAGCTTGGCTCCCCCCCAAAGTGGCTACACCTTC
CASSLAPPQSGYTF
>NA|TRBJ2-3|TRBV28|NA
TGTGCCAGCAGCATACAGGGAAAACTTGAGTATTTT
CASSIQGKLEYF
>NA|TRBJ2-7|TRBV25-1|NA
TGTGCCAGCAGTGACCCCTACTCCTACGAGCAGTACTTC
CASSDPYSYEQYF
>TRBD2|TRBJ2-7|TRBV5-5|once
TGTGCCAGCAGCCCGGAACCGGGACTATCAGGATACGAGCAGTACTTC
CASSPEPGLSGYEQYF
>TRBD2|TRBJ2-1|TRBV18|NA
TGTGCCAGCTCGCTCGGGACTAGCGGATACAATGAGCAGTTCTTC
CASSLGTSGYNEQFF
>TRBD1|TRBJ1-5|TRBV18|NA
TGTGCCAGCTCACCATACGGGACAGGGTATAGCAATCAGCCCCAGCATTTT
CASSPYGTGYSNQPQHF
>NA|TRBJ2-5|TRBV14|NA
TGTGCCAGCAGGGGAGTACCGGAGACCCAGTACTTC
CASRGVPETQYF
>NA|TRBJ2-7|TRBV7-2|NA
TGTGCCAGCAGCTTAGGAGGACTTTCCTACGAGCAGTACTTC
CASSLGGLSYEQYF
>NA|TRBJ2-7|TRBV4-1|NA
TGCGCCAGCGGGTATGCGGGATCGAGCTACGAGCAGTACTTC
CASGYAGSSYEQYF
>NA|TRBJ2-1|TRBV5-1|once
TGCGCCAGCAGCTTGGACGGAAGAGACGGGCAGTTCTTC
CASSLDGRDGQFF
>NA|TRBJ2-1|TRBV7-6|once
TGTGCCAGCAGCCTCTATCCACTAACGGACTCGAAATACAATGAGCAGTTCTTC
CASSLYPLTDSKYNEQFF
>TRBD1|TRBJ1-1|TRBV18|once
TGTGCCAGCTCGCCCCTGGGGACAGGGAATTTGAACACTGAAGCTTTCTTT
CASSPLGTGNLNTEAFF
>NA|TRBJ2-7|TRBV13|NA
TGTGCCAGCAGTGACTTCCGCTCCTACGAGCAGTACTTC
CASSDFRSYEQYF
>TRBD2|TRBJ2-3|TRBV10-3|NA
TGTGCCATCAGCCTGGGACTAGACGATACGCAGTATTTT
CAISLGLDDTQYF
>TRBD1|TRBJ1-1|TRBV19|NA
TGTGCCAGTAGTATAGATCCGCCAGGGGGGACCACTGAAGCTTTCTTT
CASSIDPPGGTTEAFF
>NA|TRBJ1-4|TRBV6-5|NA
TGTGCCAGCAGTCTCCTGCTCACAACTAATGAAAAACTGTTTTTT
CASSLLLTTNEKLFF
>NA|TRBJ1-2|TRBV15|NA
TGTGCCACCAGCGATAATAACTATGGCTACACCTTC
CATSDNNYGYTF
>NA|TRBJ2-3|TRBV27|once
TGTGCCAGCAGTTTCTGGGGGAGCGCAGATACGCAGTATTTT
CASSFWGSADTQYF
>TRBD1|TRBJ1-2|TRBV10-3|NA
TGTGCCATCACCGAACCGGGACAGGGGATCTATGGCTACACCTTC
CAITEPGQGIYGYTF
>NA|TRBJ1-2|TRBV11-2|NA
TGTGCCAGCAGCCCAGGAACGGCGGGTACCTTC
CASSPGTAGTF